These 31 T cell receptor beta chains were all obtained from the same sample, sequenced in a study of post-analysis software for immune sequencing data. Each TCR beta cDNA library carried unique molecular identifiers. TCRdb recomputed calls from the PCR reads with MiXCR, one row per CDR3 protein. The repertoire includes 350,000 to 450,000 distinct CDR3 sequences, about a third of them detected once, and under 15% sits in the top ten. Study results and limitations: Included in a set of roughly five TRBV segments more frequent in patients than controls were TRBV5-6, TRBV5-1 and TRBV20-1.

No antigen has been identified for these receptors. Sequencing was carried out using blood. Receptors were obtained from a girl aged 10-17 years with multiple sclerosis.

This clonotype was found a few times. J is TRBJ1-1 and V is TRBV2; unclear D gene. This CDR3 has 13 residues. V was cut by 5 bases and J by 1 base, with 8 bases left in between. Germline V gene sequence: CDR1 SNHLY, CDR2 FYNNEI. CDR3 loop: CASSRLGNTEAFF. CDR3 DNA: TGTGCCAGCAGTCGCCTGGGGAACACTGAAGCTTTCTTT. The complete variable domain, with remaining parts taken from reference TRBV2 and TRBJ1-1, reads EPEVTQTPSHQVTQMGQEVILRCVPISNHLYFYWYRQILGQKVEFLVSFYNNEISEKSEIFDDQFSVERPDGSNFTLKIRSTKLEDSAMYFCASSRLGNTEAFFGQGTRLTVV.

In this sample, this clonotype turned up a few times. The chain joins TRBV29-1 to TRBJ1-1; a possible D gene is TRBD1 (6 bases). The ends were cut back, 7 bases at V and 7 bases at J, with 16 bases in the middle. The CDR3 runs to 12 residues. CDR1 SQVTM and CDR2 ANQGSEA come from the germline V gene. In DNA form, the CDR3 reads TGCAGCGGATGGGGGGCGGCACATGAAGCTTTCTTT. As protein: CSGWGAAHEAFF.

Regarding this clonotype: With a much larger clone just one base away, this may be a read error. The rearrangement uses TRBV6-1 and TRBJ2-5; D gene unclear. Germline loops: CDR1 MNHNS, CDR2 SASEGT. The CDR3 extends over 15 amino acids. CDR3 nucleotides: TGTGCCCGCAGTGAAGCTATTGTGGGTCAAGAGACCCAGTACTTC. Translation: CARSEAIVGQETQYF.

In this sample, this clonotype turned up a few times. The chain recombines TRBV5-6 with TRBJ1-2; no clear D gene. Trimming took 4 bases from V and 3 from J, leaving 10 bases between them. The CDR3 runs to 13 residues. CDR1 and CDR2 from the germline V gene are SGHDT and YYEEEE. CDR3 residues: CASSPRGHYGYTF. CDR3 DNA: TGTGCCAGCAGCCCGCGAGGGCACTATGGCTACACCTTC.

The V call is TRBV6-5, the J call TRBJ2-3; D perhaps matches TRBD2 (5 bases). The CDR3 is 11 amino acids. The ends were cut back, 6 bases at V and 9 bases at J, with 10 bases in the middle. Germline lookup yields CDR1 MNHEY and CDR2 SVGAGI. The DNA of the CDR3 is TGTGCCAGCAGCAACGGGGTCACGCAGTATTTT. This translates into CASSNGVTQYF.

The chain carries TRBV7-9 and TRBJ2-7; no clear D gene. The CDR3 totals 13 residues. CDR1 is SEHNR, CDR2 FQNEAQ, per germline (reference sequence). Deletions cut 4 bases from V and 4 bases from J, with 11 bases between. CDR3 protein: CASSSRNLYEQYF. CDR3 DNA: TGTGCCAGCAGCTCCCGAAACCTTTACGAGCAGTACTTC.

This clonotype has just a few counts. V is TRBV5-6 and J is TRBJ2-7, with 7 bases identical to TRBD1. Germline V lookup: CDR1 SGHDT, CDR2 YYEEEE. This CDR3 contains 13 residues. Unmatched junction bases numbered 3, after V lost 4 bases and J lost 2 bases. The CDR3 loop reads CASSQGDPYEQYF. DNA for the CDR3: TGTGCCAGCAGCCAGGGGGATCCCTACGAGCAGTACTTC.

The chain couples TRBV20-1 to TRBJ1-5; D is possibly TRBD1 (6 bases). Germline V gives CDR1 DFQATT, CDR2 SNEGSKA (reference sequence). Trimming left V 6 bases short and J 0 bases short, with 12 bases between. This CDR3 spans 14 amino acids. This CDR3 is CSADTGTSNQPQHF. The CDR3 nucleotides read TGCAGTGCGGATACAGGGACTAGCAATCAGCCCCAGCATTTT.

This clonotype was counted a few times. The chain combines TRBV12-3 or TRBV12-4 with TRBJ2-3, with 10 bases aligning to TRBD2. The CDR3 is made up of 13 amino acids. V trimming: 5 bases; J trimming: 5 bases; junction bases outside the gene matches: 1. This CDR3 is CASSPSGGDTQYF. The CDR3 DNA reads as TGTGCCAGCAGTCCTAGCGGGGGAGATACGCAGTATTTT.

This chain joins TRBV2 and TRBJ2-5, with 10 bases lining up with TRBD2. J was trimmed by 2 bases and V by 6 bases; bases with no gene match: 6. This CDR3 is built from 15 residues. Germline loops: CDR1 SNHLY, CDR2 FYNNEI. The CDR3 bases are TGTGCCAGCAGCCCACTAGCGGGGTCTCAAGAGACCCAGTACTTC. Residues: CASSPLAGSQETQYF.

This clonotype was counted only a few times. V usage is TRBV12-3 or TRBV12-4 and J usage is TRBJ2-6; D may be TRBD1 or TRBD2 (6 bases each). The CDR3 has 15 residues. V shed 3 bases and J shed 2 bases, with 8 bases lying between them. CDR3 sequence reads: CASSFGGPGANVLTF. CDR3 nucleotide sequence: TGTGCCAGCAGTTTTGGGGGGCCTGGGGCCAACGTCCTGACTTTC.

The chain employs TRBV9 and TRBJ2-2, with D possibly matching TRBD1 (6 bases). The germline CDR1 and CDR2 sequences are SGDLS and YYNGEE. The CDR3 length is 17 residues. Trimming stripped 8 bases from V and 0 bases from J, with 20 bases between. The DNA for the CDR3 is TGTGCCAGTTCATGGGGGCTAACCCCAACGAACACCGGGGAGCTGTTTTTT. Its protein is CASSWGLTPTNTGELFF.

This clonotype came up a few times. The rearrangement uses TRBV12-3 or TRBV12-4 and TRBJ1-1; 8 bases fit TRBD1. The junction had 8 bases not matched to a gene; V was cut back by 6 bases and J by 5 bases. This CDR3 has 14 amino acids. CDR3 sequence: CASSTTGGETEAFF. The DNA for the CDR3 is TGTGCCAGCAGCACTACAGGGGGTGAGACTGAAGCTTTCTTT.

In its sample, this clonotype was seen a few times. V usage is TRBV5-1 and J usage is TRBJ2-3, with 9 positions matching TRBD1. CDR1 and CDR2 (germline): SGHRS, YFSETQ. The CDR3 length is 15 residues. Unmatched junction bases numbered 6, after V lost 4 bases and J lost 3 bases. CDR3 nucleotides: TGCGCCAGCAGCCTGGACAGGGGTAGGACAGATACGCAGTATTTT. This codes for CASSLDRGRTDTQYF. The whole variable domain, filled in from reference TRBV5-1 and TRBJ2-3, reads KAGVTQTPRYLIKTRGQQVTLSCSPISGHRSVSWYQQTPGQGLQFLFEYFSETQRNKGNFPGRFSGRQFSNSRSEMNVSTLELGDSALYLCASSLDRGRTDTQYFGPGTRLTVL.

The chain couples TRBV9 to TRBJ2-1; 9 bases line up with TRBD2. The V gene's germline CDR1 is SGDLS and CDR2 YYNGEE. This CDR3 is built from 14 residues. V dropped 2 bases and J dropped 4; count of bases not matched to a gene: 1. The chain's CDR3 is CASSVLAGYNEQFF. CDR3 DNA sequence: TGTGCCAGCAGCGTTCTAGCGGGGTACAATGAGCAGTTCTTC.

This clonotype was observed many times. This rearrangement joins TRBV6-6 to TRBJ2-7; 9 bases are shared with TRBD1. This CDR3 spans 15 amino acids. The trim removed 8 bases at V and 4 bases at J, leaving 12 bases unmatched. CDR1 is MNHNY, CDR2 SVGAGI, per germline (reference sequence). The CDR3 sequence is CASGTSGTGIYEQYF. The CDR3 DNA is TGTGCCAGCGGGACCTCCGGGACAGGGATATACGAGCAGTACTTC.

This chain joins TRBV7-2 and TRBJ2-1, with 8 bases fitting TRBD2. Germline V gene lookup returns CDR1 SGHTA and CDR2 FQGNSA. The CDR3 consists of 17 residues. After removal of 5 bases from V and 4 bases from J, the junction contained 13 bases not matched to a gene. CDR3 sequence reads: CASSLKWGGRLYNEQFF. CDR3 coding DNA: TGTGCCAGCAGCCTAAAGTGGGGCGGGAGGCTTTACAATGAGCAGTTCTTC.

CDR3 DNA: TGCGCCAGCAGCCAAGATCGAACCCGCCCTGAAGCTTTCTTT. Protein: CASSQDRTRPEAFF. The V gene is TRBV4-3, the J gene TRBJ1-1; D remains unclear. V was clipped by 0 bases and J by 6 bases, with 11 bases between them. Germline V CDR1 and CDR2: LGHNA, YSLEER. CDR3 length: 14 residues.

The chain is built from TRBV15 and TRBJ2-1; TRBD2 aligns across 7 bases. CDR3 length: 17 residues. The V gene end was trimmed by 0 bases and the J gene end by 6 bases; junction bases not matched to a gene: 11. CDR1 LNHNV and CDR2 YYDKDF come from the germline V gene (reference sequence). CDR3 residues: CATSRDPGSGVGNEQFF. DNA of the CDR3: TGTGCCACCAGCAGAGATCCGGGAAGCGGGGTCGGCAATGAGCAGTTCTTC.

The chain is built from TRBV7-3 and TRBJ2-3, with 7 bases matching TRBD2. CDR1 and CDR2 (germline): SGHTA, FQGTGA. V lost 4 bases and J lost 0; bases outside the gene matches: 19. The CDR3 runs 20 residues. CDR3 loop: CASSSRGDSGPITSTDTQYF. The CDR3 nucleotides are TGTGCCAGCAGCTCCCGGGGGGATAGCGGCCCTATTACTAGCACAGATACGCAGTATTTT.

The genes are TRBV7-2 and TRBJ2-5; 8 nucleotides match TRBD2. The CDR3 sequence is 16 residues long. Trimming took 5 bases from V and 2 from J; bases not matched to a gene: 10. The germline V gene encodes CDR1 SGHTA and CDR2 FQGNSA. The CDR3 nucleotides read TGTGCCAGCAGCAAGGGTGGGGCGGGGGGACAAGAGACCCAGTACTTC. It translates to CASSKGGAGGQETQYF.

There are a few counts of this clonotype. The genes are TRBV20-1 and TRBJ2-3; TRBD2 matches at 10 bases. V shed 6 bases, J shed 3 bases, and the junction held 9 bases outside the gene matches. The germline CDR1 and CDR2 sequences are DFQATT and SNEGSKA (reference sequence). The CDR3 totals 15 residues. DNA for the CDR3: TGCAGTGCGCTGACTAGCGGGTTTAGTACAGATACGCAGTATTTT. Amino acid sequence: CSALTSGFSTDTQYF.

The CDR3 loop is CASTRSANYGYTF. The CDR3 region has the DNA TGTGCCAGCACCCGGTCGGCAAACTATGGCTACACCTTC. The rearrangement links TRBV6-5 to TRBJ1-2; D is unclear. CDR1 MNHEY and CDR2 SVGAGI come from the germline V gene. The length of the CDR3 is 13 residues. Trimming cost V 7 bases and J 2 bases, with 11 bases left between them.

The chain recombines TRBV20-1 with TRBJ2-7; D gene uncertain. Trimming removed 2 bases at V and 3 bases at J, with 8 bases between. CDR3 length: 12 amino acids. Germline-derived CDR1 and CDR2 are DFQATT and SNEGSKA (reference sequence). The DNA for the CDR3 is TGCAGTGCTAGAAAGGCAGACTACGAGCAGTACTTC. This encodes CSARKADYEQYF.

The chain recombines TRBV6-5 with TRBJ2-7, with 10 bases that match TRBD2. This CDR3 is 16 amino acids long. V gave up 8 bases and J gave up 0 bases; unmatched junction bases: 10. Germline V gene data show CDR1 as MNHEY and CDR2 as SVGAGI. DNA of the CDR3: TGTGCCAGCTCTCCTTTTAGCGGGGGGAACTCCTACGAGCAGTACTTC. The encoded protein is CASSPFSGGNSYEQYF.

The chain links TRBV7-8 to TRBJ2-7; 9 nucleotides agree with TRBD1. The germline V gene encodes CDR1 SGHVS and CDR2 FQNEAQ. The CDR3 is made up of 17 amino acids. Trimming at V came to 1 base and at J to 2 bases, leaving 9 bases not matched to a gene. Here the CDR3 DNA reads TGTGCCAGCAGCTTAGTGTCCGGGACAGGGTCCCCCTACGAGCAGTACTTC. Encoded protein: CASSLVSGTGSPYEQYF.

The CDR3 bases are TGTGCCAGCAGCCCCGGGTGGAACACTGAAGCTTTCTTT. This translates into CASSPGWNTEAFF. This rearrangement joins TRBV7-2 to TRBJ1-1; D is uncertain. Trimming took 5 bases from V and 1 from J, leaving 8 bases between them. This CDR3 comprises 13 residues. Germline CDR1 and CDR2: SGHTA and FQGNSA.

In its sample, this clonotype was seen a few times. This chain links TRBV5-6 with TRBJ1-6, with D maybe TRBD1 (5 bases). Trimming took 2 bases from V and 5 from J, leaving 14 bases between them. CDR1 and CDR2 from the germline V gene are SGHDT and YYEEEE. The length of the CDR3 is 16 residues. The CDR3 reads CASSLKAGSNNSPLHF. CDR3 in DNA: TGTGCCAGCAGCTTAAAGGCAGGGTCCAATAATTCACCCCTCCACTTT.

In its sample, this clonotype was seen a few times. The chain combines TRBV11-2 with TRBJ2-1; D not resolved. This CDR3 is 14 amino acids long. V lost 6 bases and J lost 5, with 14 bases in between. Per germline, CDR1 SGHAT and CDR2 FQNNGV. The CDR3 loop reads CASRKEIEDNEQFF. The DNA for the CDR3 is TGTGCCAGCAGGAAGGAGATTGAGGACAATGAGCAGTTCTTC.

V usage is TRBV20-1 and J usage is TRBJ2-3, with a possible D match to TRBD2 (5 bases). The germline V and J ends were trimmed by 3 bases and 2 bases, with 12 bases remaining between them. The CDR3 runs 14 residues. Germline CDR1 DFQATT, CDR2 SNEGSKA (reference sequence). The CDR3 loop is CSARRVMDTDTQYF. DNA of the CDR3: TGCAGTGCTAGGCGGGTGATGGACACAGATACGCAGTATTTT.

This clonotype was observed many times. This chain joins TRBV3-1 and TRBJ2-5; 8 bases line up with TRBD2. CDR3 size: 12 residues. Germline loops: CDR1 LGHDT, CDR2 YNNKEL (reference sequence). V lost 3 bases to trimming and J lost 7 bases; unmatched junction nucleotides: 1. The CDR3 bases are TGTGCCAGCAGCCAGAGCGGGGGGACCCAGTACTTC. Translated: CASSQSGGTQYF.